This record looks at one T cell receptor beta chain sequence and its context. This sample is drawn from a study of blood T cell repertoires in COVID-19. The study recruited people aged about 18 to 89 years across under 25 US areas. Recovered status applied to Cohort 3 donors who had two consecutive negative PCRs. It also applied to those with clearance or with symptom resolution. This table comes from immunoSEQ multiplex PCR, and its TCRdb copy is limited to in-frame clones, with some not included. The sample records roughly 400,000 clones, 80% to 90% being singletons. Germline values: CDR1 SGHRS, CDR2 YFSETQ. CDR3 length: 18 residues. Unmatched junction bases numbered 13, after V lost 2 bases and J lost 4 bases.

Sequenced input: PBMCs or T cells enriched from blood (not recorded which). This rearrangement joins TRBV5-1 to TRBJ2-2; TRBD2 matches 8 bases. This sequence was found in a man aged 25-45 years who had recovered from COVID-19. Here the CDR3 DNA reads TGCGCCAGCAGCTTATCAATCATCGGGAGGGCGGCCACCGGGGAGCTGTTTTTT. This gives the protein CASSLSIIGRAATGELFF. The whole variable domain, remainder taken from reference TRBV5-1 and TRBJ2-2, is KAGVTQTPRYLIKTRGQQVTLSCSPISGHRSVSWYQQTPGQGLQFLFEYFSETQRNKGNFPGRFSGRQFSNSRSEMNVSTLELGDSALYLCASSLSIIGRAATGELFFGEGSRLTVL.